This paragraph reports one T cell receptor beta chain. This CDR3 is 13 amino acids long. CDR1 MGHDK and CDR2 SYGVNS come from the germline V gene. The V and J ends lost 3 bases and 5 bases respectively, with 11 bases between them. This sample stems from a study of OX40 agonist ivuxolimab in advanced cancers. Overall study: Dose-escalation patients' cancers were hepatocellular carcinoma, melanoma, renal cell or head and neck cancer.

The protocol was immunoSEQ multiplex PCR, while the TCRdb copy is restricted to in-frame clones and leaves out a portion. The sample lists tens of thousands of clones, 85% to 95% seen once, with roughly 15% in the top ten. It was autoimmune disease history or systemic immunosuppression that excluded patients. This TCR was sampled from an adult with an advanced solid tumor such as melanoma, head and neck, liver or kidney cancer. Sequencing was performed on CD4+ or CD8+ T cells sorted from blood, taken in a trial of the OX40 agonist ivuxolimab. The J gene is TRBJ2-7, the V gene TRBV25-1; possibly TRBD1 for D (5 bases). In nucleotides, the CDR3 is TGTGCCAGCAGTGATTTAGGGGTCAACGAGCAGTACTTC. This codes for CASSDLGVNEQYF.